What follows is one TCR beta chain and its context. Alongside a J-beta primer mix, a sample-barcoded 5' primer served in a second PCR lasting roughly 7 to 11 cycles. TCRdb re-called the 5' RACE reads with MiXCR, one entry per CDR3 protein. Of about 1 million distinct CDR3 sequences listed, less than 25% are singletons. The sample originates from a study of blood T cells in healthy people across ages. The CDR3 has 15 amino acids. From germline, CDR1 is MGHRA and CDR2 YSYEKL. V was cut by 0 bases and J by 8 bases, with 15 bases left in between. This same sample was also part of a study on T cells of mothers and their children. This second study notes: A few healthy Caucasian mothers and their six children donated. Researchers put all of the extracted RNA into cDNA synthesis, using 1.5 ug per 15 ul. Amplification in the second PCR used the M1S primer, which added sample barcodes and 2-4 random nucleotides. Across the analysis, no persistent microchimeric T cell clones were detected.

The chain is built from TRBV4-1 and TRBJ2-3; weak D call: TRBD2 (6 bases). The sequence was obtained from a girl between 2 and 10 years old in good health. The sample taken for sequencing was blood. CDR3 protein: CASSQESIGGVTQYF. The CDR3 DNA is TGCGCCAGCAGCCAAGAAAGTATCGGGGGAGTTACGCAGTATTTT.